The 29 T cell receptor beta chains below were found in one sample sequenced in a study of human T cells and chemical hapten exposure. Described time point: patch test 3, about 24 weeks after DPC sensitization. Treatment in this sample: therapeutic diphenylcyclopropenone sensitization with weekly scalp DPC. Each CDR3 protein is one row after TCRdb ran MiXCR on the RACE reads. The sample lists 80,000 to 100,000 distinct CDR3 sequences, about 28% occurring once. The material sequenced was whole blood, taken in connection with sensitization to the hapten diphenylcyclopropenone (DPC). The receptors were sampled from a man aged 40-49 years with alopecia areata. Some clones in this sample may be carry-over from other donors' samples.

V and J are TRBV12-3 or TRBV12-4 and TRBJ2-3; D not resolved. With 6 bases removed from V and 2 bases from J, the gap between germline ends came to 15 bases. The CDR3 has 15 residues. CDR3 nucleotide sequence: TGTGCCAGCAGCGAAATGGCACGGAACACAGATACGCAGTATTTT. Protein sequence: CASSEMARNTDTQYF.

This chain connects TRBV27 to TRBJ2-3, with 8 bases that match TRBD2. The germline CDR1 and CDR2 sequences are MNHEY and SMNVEV (reference sequence). The CDR3 is 15 amino acids. After removal of 7 bases from V and 0 bases from J, the junction contained 6 bases not matched to a gene. The CDR3 sequence: CASIWSGGSTDTQYF. The CDR3 bases are TGTGCCAGCATCTGGAGCGGGGGAAGCACAGATACGCAGTATTTT.

This sequence joins TRBV20-1 and TRBJ2-7; 8 nucleotides line up with TRBD2. V was pared by 2 bases and J by 2 bases, with 5 bases of the junction left unmatched. Germline-derived CDR1 and CDR2 are DFQATT and SNEGSKA (reference sequence). The CDR3 is 14 amino acids. The CDR3 loop is CSARTSGNTYEQYF. CDR3 in DNA: TGCAGTGCTAGAACTAGCGGTAATACCTACGAGCAGTACTTC.

This clonotype was seen a handful of times. This chain connects TRBV27 to TRBJ2-7; no firm D call. The CDR3 spans 13 residues. Germline V gives CDR1 MNHEY, CDR2 SMNVEV (reference sequence). With 8 bases removed from V and 5 bases from J, the gap between germline ends came to 16 bases. CDR3 DNA sequence: TGTGCCAGCTCTCCCCCCCCTGGGAACGAGCAGTACTTC. Its translation is CASSPPPGNEQYF.

V gene TRBV5-6 combines with J gene TRBJ2-3; tentatively, D is TRBD2 (6 bases). CDR3 length: 17 amino acids. The germline V gene has CDR1 SGHDT and CDR2 YYEEEE. The V end was cut by 4 bases, the J end by 2 bases, with 20 bases between. CDR3 DNA: TGTGCCAGCAGCGCACAACTTAGCGGATATGACACAGATACGCAGTATTTT. Amino acid sequence: CASSAQLSGYDTDTQYF.

The sample holds a few counts of this clonotype. The genes are TRBV3-1 and TRBJ1-5; D not resolved. Trimming pared 3 bases from V and 0 bases from J, leaving 6 bases between. There are 14 residues in the CDR3. The germline V gene encodes CDR1 LGHDT and CDR2 YNNKEL (reference sequence). DNA of the CDR3: TGTGCCAGCAGCCATGAAGGTAGCAATCAGCCCCAGCATTTT. This gives the protein CASSHEGSNQPQHF.

This clonotype was counted between two and nine times. This chain uses TRBV20-1 with TRBJ2-2, with 8 bases aligning to TRBD1. The CDR3 runs 18 residues. With V trimmed by 3 bases and J by 0 bases, 12 bases remained unmatched. Germline values: CDR1 DFQATT, CDR2 SNEGSKA (reference sequence). The CDR3 protein is CSASRQGARFANTGELFF. The CDR3 DNA reads as TGCAGTGCTAGTCGGCAGGGGGCGCGATTCGCGAACACCGGGGAGCTGTTTTTT.

This clonotype turned up a few times. J is TRBJ1-1 and V is TRBV7-2; no firm D call. The ends were cut back, 5 bases at V and 4 bases at J, with 14 bases in the middle. CDR3 length equals 14 residues. The germline V gene has CDR1 SGHTA and CDR2 FQGNSA. CDR3 sequence: CASSPQRVGTEAFF. The CDR3 nucleotides read TGTGCCAGCAGCCCTCAACGTGTTGGCACTGAAGCTTTCTTT.

The rearrangement uses TRBV20-1 and TRBJ2-5; TRBD2 aligns across 8 bases. Germline lookup yields CDR1 DFQATT and CDR2 SNEGSKA (reference sequence). V shed 1 base, J shed 0 bases, and the junction held 4 bases outside the gene matches. This CDR3 has 15 amino acids. Here the CDR3 reads CSARGRGANQETQYF. In DNA, the CDR3 is TGCAGTGCTAGAGGGCGGGGGGCGAACCAAGAGACCCAGTACTTC.

The chain carries TRBV4-3 and TRBJ2-7; TRBD1 might be the D (6 bases). V shed 0 bases and J shed 6 bases, with 15 bases lying between them. The CDR3 covers 15 residues. Germline lookup yields CDR1 LGHNA and CDR2 YSLEER. The CDR3 DNA reads as TGCGCCAGCAGCCAAGACAGGGGTTTGGGGTCCGAGCAGTACTTC. This gives the protein CASSQDRGLGSEQYF.

This clonotype turned up a few times. The chain is built from TRBV6-5 and TRBJ2-7; D may be TRBD2 (5 bases). The CDR3 covers 15 residues. Germline CDR1 MNHEY, CDR2 SVGAGI. Trimming took off 0 bases at V and 0 bases at J, with 9 bases between the two ends. This chain's CDR3 is CASSYSRGTSYEQYF. The CDR3 nucleotides read TGTGCCAGCAGTTACTCCCGGGGAACCTCCTACGAGCAGTACTTC.

This clonotype was seen a handful of times. This chain uses TRBV20-1 with TRBJ2-5; D gene unclear. This CDR3 is 13 amino acids long. Germline CDR1 is DFQATT and CDR2 is SNEGSKA (reference sequence). V was shortened by 0 bases and J by 7 bases, with 12 bases between the two germline ends. The CDR3 DNA sequence: TGCAGTGCTAGAGAATTCGTCGCCAGGACCCAGTACTTC. Protein product: CSAREFVARTQYF.

This clonotype was recorded a few times. The J gene is TRBJ2-3, the V gene TRBV7-9; 8 bases fit TRBD2. This CDR3 has 15 amino acids. CDR1 and CDR2 (germline): SEHNR, FQNEAQ (reference sequence). Trimming at V came to 0 bases and at J to 1 base, leaving 0 bases not matched to a gene. The CDR3 loop is CASSLATSGTDTQYF. The CDR3 DNA reads as TGTGCCAGCAGCTTAGCGACTAGCGGCACAGATACGCAGTATTTT.

The chain joins TRBV21-1 to TRBJ1-5; the table assigns TRBD1, which was not confirmed against the DNA. TRBV21-1 constitutes a pseudogene. This CDR3 has 17 residues. CDR3 coding DNA: TGTGCCAGCAGCACTCCGGGACAGGGCTATAGCAATCAGCCCCAGCATTTT. As protein: CASSTPGQGYSNQPQHF.

This clonotype was picked up a small number of times. The J gene is TRBJ2-3, the V gene TRBV7-3; 7 bases fit TRBD1. V shed 5 bases, J shed 4 bases, and the junction held 9 bases outside the gene matches. Germline V gene sequence: CDR1 SGHTA, CDR2 FQGTGA. This CDR3 contains 15 residues. The CDR3, as DNA: TGTGCCAGCAGCCTGTTAGGGGGCCGGGCAGATACGCAGTATTTT. Its protein is CASSLLGGRADTQYF.

The V call is TRBV11-1, the J call TRBJ2-2; tentative D call: TRBD1 (6 bases). CDR1 and CDR2 (germline): SGHAT, FQDESV (reference sequence). The germline V and J ends were trimmed by 1 base and 1 base, with 10 bases remaining between them. The CDR3 consists of 16 residues. CDR3 amino acids: CASSLGRTENTGELFF. The CDR3 coding sequence is TGTGCCAGCAGCTTAGGGAGGACAGAGAACACCGGGGAGCTGTTTTTT. Together with reference TRBV11-1 and TRBJ2-2, the CDR3 gives the full variable domain: EAEVAQSPRYKITEKSQAVAFWCDPISGHATLYWYRQILGQGPELLVQFQDESVVDDSQLPKDRFSAERLKGVDSTLKIQPAELGDSAMYLCASSLGRTENTGELFFGEGSRLTVL.

The rearrangement joins TRBV20-1 to TRBJ2-4; D call uncertain. The V and J ends lost 3 bases and 4 bases respectively, with 25 bases between them. CDR1 and CDR2 from the germline V gene are DFQATT and SNEGSKA (reference sequence). There are 18 residues in the CDR3. CDR3 protein: CSARSDGGVRAGKNIQYF. CDR3 DNA: TGCAGTGCTAGGTCCGACGGTGGGGTCCGGGCCGGAAAAAACATTCAGTACTTC.

The chain combines TRBV6-5 with TRBJ1-5; 7 nucleotides agree with TRBD1. The CDR3 sequence is 18 residues long. Germline V gene sequence: CDR1 MNHEY, CDR2 SVGAGI. The V segment lost 2 bases and the J segment 3 bases; nucleotides outside the gene matches: 13. The CDR3 reads CASSYAAYRGVNNQPQHF. The CDR3 DNA reads TGTGCCAGCAGTTACGCGGCTTACAGGGGCGTCAACAATCAGCCCCAGCATTTT.

This clonotype has only one observation. The chain couples TRBV30 to TRBJ2-7; D gene unclear. V was clipped by 2 bases and J by 4 bases, with 9 bases between them. This CDR3 is 12 amino acids long. Germline V gene lookup returns CDR1 GTSNPN and CDR2 SVGIG (reference sequence). Here the CDR3 DNA reads TGTGCCTGGAGTAACTATCATTACGAGCAGTACTTC. It specifies CAWSNYHYEQYF.

This clonotype was counted only a few times. The chain links TRBV5-1 to TRBJ2-1; D not certain. V gave up 0 bases and J gave up 6 bases, with 16 bases separating them. Germline CDR1 SGHRS, CDR2 YFSETQ. The CDR3 is made up of 16 amino acids. CDR3 residues: CASSLGFSRDTNEQFF. CDR3 bases: TGCGCCAGCAGCTTGGGGTTTTCCCGCGATACCAATGAGCAGTTCTTC.

The chain links TRBV5-1 to TRBJ2-7; the D gene could be TRBD1 or TRBD2 (5 bases each). Germline loops: CDR1 SGHRS, CDR2 YFSETQ. Trimming removed 1 base from V and 5 bases from J, with 16 bases in between. This CDR3 contains 15 residues. CDR3 loop: CASSLRQGRTHEQYF. As DNA, the CDR3 is TGCGCCAGCAGCTTGAGGCAGGGCAGGACTCACGAGCAGTACTTC.

There are a few counts of this clonotype. This sequence joins TRBV11-2 and TRBJ2-5; 7 bases fit TRBD2. Trimming removed 1 base from V and 0 bases from J; junction bases left unmatched: 2. This CDR3 is built from 15 residues. Germline V gene lookup returns CDR1 SGHAT and CDR2 FQNNGV. As DNA, the CDR3 is TGTGCCAGCAGCTTAGGCGGGGGTCACCAAGAGACCCAGTACTTC. This sequence encodes CASSLGGGHQETQYF.

The chain is built from TRBV10-3 and TRBJ1-1; 7 bases are a match to TRBD1. V shed 10 bases and J 0 bases; nucleotides not matched to a gene: 8. This CDR3 contains 14 residues. Germline V gene lookup returns CDR1 ENHRY and CDR2 SYGVKD. The CDR3 here is CATRSGQVNTEAFF. CDR3 nucleotide sequence: TGTGCCACCAGGTCAGGACAGGTGAACACTGAAGCTTTCTTT.

This clonotype was detected only a few times. The chain joins TRBV5-6 to TRBJ2-6; D unresolved. The CDR3 length is 17 residues. V was trimmed by 3 bases and J by 0 bases, leaving 13 bases between them. The germline V gene encodes CDR1 SGHDT and CDR2 YYEEEE. The CDR3 sequence: CASSSHGLSSGANVLTF. The CDR3 DNA reads TGTGCCAGCAGCTCCCATGGTCTCTCCTCTGGGGCCAACGTCCTGACTTTC.

This clonotype came up a few times. V is TRBV6-2 or TRBV6-3 and J is TRBJ1-1, with a tentative D call TRBD1 (6 bases). The germline gives CDR1 MNHEY, CDR2 SVGEGT. V gave up 0 bases and J gave up 2 bases, with 13 bases separating them. The CDR3 extends over 16 amino acids. The CDR3 coding sequence is TGTGCCAGCAGTTACTCCATCGGGGGGGCTAACACTGAAGCTTTCTTT. It is translated as CASSYSIGGANTEAFF.

The chain recombines TRBV27 with TRBJ2-2; 7 positions agree with TRBD1. Germline V lookup: CDR1 MNHEY, CDR2 SMNVEV (reference sequence). The CDR3 runs to 17 residues. J lost 2 bases, V lost 5 bases, and 11 bases had no gene match. CDR3 protein: CASSHRTGTENTGELFF. The CDR3 DNA is TGTGCCAGCAGTCATCGAACCGGGACAGAAAACACCGGGGAGCTGTTTTTT.

This chain connects TRBV5-6 to TRBJ1-1; 7 bases are shared with TRBD1. The CDR3 runs to 14 residues. Germline V gene lookup returns CDR1 SGHDT and CDR2 YYEEEE. V shed 4 bases, J shed 3 bases, and the junction held 6 bases outside the gene matches. CDR3 DNA sequence: TGTGCCAGCAGCCGCAACAGGGGTGACACTGAAGCTTTCTTT. As protein: CASSRNRGDTEAFF.

The rearrangement links TRBV12-3 or TRBV12-4 to TRBJ2-7; 7 bases align to TRBD1. The CDR3 totals 14 residues. The J segment lost 0 bases and the V segment lost 5 bases, leaving 4 bases of the junction unmatched. The DNA for the CDR3 is TGTGCCAGCAGTGGGGACAGAACCTCCTACGAGCAGTACTTC. Amino acids: CASSGDRTSYEQYF.

This chain uses TRBV7-2 with TRBJ1-3; D is undetermined. There are 15 residues in the CDR3. Trimming took off 5 bases at V and 0 bases at J, with 11 bases between the two ends. CDR1 and CDR2 from the germline V gene are SGHTA and FQGNSA. In DNA form, the CDR3 reads TGTGCCAGCAGCCATAACCTCGCCTCTGGAAACACCATATATTTT. Translating gives CASSHNLASGNTIYF.